Below, one TCR beta chain is given with its context. Its antigen is unknown. The method was immunoSEQ multiplex PCR; TCRdb's version includes in-frame clones alone and lacks a portion of them. The table lists over 150,000 clones, about 87% of them singletons. The data derive from a study of T cell responses to AZD1222 COVID-19 vaccine. Findings of the study overall: Clonal diversity was possibly underestimated, and white British individuals and females predominated among donors. Variant regions that are unmutated are reportedly the target of nearly half of spike-specific TCRs. Recipients of two AZD1222 doses showed rising Spike-specific TCR breadth and depth.

The V end was cut by 5 bases, the J end by 0 bases, with 11 bases between. This CDR3 is 15 amino acids long. Germline V gene lookup returns CDR1 MDHEN and CDR2 SYDVKM. The chain carries TRBV28 and TRBJ1-3; D is ambiguous. The source was peripheral blood, collected on day 0 of AZD1222 vaccination. This TCR was sampled from an adult in good health. The CDR3 bases are TGTGCCAGCAGTCGACCCACAATCTCTGGAAACACCATATATTTT. This gives the protein CASSRPTISGNTIYF.